This T cell receptor (beta chain) was sequenced during a study of shared clonotypes between healthy human individuals. Every donor, a Caucasian adult, lived in Nashville, Tennessee. Notes on this clone: Its antigen is unknown.

Study-level findings and limits: Exclusively blood specimens were collected; tissue repertoires likely differ. Generally, naive subsets came out with larger estimated richness than memory subsets.

The table came from immunoSEQ multiplex PCR; TCRdb's copy has only in-frame clones and leaves some out. The sample gives about 1.1 million clones, 77% of which show up once; roughly 0.9% is in the top ten. V lost 6 bases, J lost 4 bases, and 15 bases lay in between. Germline V gene sequence: CDR1 MNHNY, CDR2 SVGAGI (reference sequence). This CDR3 has 15 amino acids. The sequence derives from a man younger than 35 in good health. Some clones in this sample may be carry-over from other donors' samples. V usage is TRBV6-6 and J usage is TRBJ1-4, with no clear D. Sequences were obtained from memory CD4+ T cells from PBMCs. Regarding subset: CD45RA-negative fraction. The CDR3, as DNA: TGTGCCAGCAGCCCCTACTTGTCGGGTAATGAAAAACTGTTTTTT. This sequence encodes CASSPYLSGNEKLFF.